Sequencing of this T cell receptor (beta chain) was carried out in a study of siplizumab effects on memory and regulatory T cells. Study results and limitations: Both greater diversity than memory cells and a major contribution to the alloresponse seemed to characterize naive T cells.

V shed 5 bases, J shed 0 bases, and the junction held 3 bases outside the gene matches. Germline assignment: CDR1 SGHAT and CDR2 FQNNGV. This CDR3 is built from 14 residues. The assay was immunoSEQ multiplex PCR, and TCRdb's table has in-frame clones only and misses some. This table has tens of thousands of clones, around 90% appearing once. About this clone itself: No antigen is known for it.

This clonotype was sampled from a human donor in good health. The gene calls are TRBV11-2 and TRBJ2-5, with 7 bases that match TRBD2. The sample comprised Tregs sorted from blood. CDR3 bases: TGTGCCAGCAGCCGCGGGGGAAACCAAGAGACCCAGTACTTC. This codes for CASSRGGNQETQYF. Full variable domain (rest looked up from reference TRBV11-2 and TRBJ2-5): EAGVAQSPRYKIIEKRQSVAFWCNPISGHATLYWYQQILGQGPKLLIQFQNNGVVDDSQLPKDRFSAERLKGVDSTLKIQPAKLEDSAVYLCASSRGGNQETQYFGPGTRLLVL.